The sequence of this TCR beta chain was determined in a study of ipilimumab plus nivolumab after autologous stem cell transplantation. Study-level findings and limits: TCR repertoire, Treg phenotype and gut microbiota reportedly support more study of this approach.

A word on this clone: The antigen is unknown.

The assay was immunoSEQ multiplex PCR, and TCRdb's table has in-frame clones only and misses some. The table records tens of thousands of clones, more than 80% of them present only once. Germline V gene lookup returns CDR1 SGDLS and CDR2 YYNGEE. Trimming left V 3 bases short and J 4 bases short, with 19 bases between. The CDR3 consists of 16 residues. This material consisted of PBMCs, taken in a trial of ipilimumab plus nivolumab as post-transplant consolidation. The rearrangement uses TRBV9 and TRBJ1-2; maybe TRBD1 (5 bases). This clonotype originated in a male donor with diffuse large B-cell lymphoma. Written as DNA, the CDR3 is TGTGCCAGCAGCGAATTAGAGGGGCCCTACGCCTATGGCTACACCTTC. Residues: CASSELEGPYAYGYTF.